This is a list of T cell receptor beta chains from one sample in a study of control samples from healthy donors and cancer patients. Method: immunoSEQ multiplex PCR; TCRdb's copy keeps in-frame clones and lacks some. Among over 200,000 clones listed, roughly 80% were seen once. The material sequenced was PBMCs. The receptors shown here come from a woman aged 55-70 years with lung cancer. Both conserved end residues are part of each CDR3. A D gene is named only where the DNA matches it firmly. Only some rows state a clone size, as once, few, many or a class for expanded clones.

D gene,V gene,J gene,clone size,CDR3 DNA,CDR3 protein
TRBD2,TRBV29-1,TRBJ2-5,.,TGCAGCGTTGTCGGACTAGCGGAGACTCAAGAGACCCAGTACTTC,CSVVGLAETQETQYF
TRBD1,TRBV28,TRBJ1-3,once,TGTGCCAGCAGTTTACTTCCGGGACAGGGCTTCGGAAACACCATATATTTT,CASSLLPGQGFGNTIYF
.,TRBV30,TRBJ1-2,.,TGTGCCTGGAGTGTACTAGGGGGGCATAGAAACTATGGCTACACCTTC,CAWSVLGGHRNYGYTF
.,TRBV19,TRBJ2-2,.,TGTGCCAGTAGTATTTCGGTTGGCACCGGGGAGCTGTTTTTT,CASSISVGTGELFF
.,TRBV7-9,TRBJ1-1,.,TGTGCCAGCAGCCCCCGACCAGGGCCGGGGACTGAAGCTTTCTTT,CASSPRPGPGTEAFF
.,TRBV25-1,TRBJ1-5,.,TGTGCCAGCGCAGGGAACAATCAGCCCCAGCATTTT,CASAGNNQPQHF
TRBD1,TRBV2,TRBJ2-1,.,TGTGCCAGCAGCCGGGGACAGGGCCCCTACAATGAGCAGTTCTTC,CASSRGQGPYNEQFF
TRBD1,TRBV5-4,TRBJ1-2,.,TGTGCCAGCAGCTTACCCGGACAGGAGAACTATGGCTACACCTTC,CASSLPGQENYGYTF
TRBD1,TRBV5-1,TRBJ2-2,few,TGCGCCAGCAGCCGACAGGGGGACACCGGGGAGCTGTTTTTT,CASSRQGDTGELFF
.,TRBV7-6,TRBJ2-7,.,TGTGCCAGCAGCTTAGCCGGGACGGATTTTTGGGAGCAGTACTTC,CASSLAGTDFWEQYF
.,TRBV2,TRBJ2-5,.,TGTGCCAGCAGTGATCAACGGGCCCAAGAGACCCAGTACTTC,CASSDQRAQETQYF
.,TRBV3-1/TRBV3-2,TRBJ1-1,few,TGTGCCAGCAGCCACCAAACGGGGGAGGCTGAAGCTTTCTTT,CASSHQTGEAEAFF
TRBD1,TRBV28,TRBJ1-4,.,TGTGCCAGCAAGGTCCGGGGACAGGGAGTAGGAAAACTGTTTTTT,CASKVRGQGVGKLFF
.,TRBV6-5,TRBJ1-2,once,TGTGCCAGCCTTTCGTTAGGGGGAGATGGCTACACCTTC,CASLSLGGDGYTF
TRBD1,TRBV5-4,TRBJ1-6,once,TGTGCCAGCAGCCCTGGACAGGAATCACCCCTCCACTTT,CASSPGQESPLHF
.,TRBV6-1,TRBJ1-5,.,TGTGCCAGCAGTGAAGGGACACAGCGTCTTTATAGCAATCAGCCCCAGCATTTT,CASSEGTQRLYSNQPQHF
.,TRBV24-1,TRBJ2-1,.,TGTGCCACCAGTGACGCAGCGTTGCCGTACAATGAGCAGTTCTTC,CATSDAALPYNEQFF
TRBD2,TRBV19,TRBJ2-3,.,TGTGCCAGCGCTAGCGGGACGGGAGATACGCAGTATTTT,CASASGTGDTQYF
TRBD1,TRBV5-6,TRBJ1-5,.,TGTGCCAGCAGCTTCCAGGGGGCCGTCTATCAGCCCCAGCATTTT,CASSFQGAVYQPQHF
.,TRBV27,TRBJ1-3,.,TGTGCCAGCATGAGAGCGGGGGGGTTCTCTGGAAACACCATATATTTT,CASMRAGGFSGNTIYF
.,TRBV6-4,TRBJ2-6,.,TGTGCCAGCAGTTCTACCTCGGCCAACGTCCTGACTTTC,CASSSTSANVLTF
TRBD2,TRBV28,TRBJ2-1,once,TGTGCCAGCAGTTCACTAGCGGGAGTCATTGGCAATGAGCAGTTCTTC,CASSSLAGVIGNEQFF
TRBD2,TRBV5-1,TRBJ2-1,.,TGCGCCAGCAGGCGGACTAGCGGGAGCGAGGGTGAGCAGTTCTTC,CASRRTSGSEGEQFF
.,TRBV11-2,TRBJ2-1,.,TGTGCCAGCAGCCCGGAGTGGGGAAATGAGCAGTTCTTC,CASSPEWGNEQFF
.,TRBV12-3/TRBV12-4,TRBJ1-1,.,TGTGCCAGCAAACAATCCGACAGGAATGAAGCTTTCTTT,CASKQSDRNEAFF
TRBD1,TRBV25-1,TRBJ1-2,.,TGTGCCAGCAGTGATGCCGGACCCAGGACAGGGGTGATCTATGGCTACACCTTC,CASSDAGPRTGVIYGYTF
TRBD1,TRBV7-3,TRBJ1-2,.,TGTGCCAGCAGCCCCGGACAGGGGCGAGGCTACACCTTC,CASSPGQGRGYTF
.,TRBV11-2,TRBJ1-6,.,TGTGCCAGCAGCTTAGTCGCGGGGAGCTCCTATAATTCACCCCTCCACTTT,CASSLVAGSSYNSPLHF
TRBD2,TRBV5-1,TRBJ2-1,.,TGCGCCAGCAGCTTTTGGTCGGGGGGGAACAATGAGCAGTTCTTC,CASSFWSGGNNEQFF